This TCR beta chain is drawn from a study of early T cells in non-severe SARS-CoV-2 infection. On the study more broadly: Sequencing of unsorted whole blood was done on bulk RNA, leaving chains unpaired.

This CDR3 is built from 15 residues. V shed 3 bases and J shed 4 bases, with 16 bases lying between them. CDR1 GTSNPN and CDR2 SVGIG come from the germline V gene (reference sequence). This clonotype was detected many times. As yet, its antigen is unknown. Separate cDNA molecules each had unique molecular identifiers attached to them. One entry per CDR3 protein, called by TCRdb with MiXCR from the 5' RACE reads. The sample has tens of thousands of distinct CDR3 sequences, 7% to 10% seen once; the top ten hold 3.5% to 5%. General study findings and limits: Anti-spike CD8 responses were favored in VDJdb matching, and private and CD4 specificities were missed.

This sequence originates from an adult who was a healthcare worker with PCR-confirmed SARS-CoV-2 infection or an uninfected control (not recorded which). The sequenced material came from whole blood. The J gene is TRBJ1-5, the V gene TRBV30, with D perhaps TRBD1 (6 bases). CDR3 DNA: TGTGCCTGGAGGGCCTGGGGGCAGAATAATCAGCCCCAGCATTTT. This translates into CAWRAWGQNNQPQHF.